This TCR beta chain was retrieved from a study of blood T cell repertoires in COVID-19. For the study at large: From T cells, B-cell-depleted T cells, or PBMCs came the material, which was cDNA or gDNA.

The junction had 8 bases not matched to a gene; V was cut back by 8 bases and J by 4 bases. Looked up from germline, CDR1 is MDHEN and CDR2 is SYDVKM. The CDR3 is 14 residues long. Sequencing used immunoSEQ multiplex PCR; TCRdb keeps in-frame clones, though not all of them. The sample yields around 78,000 clones, about nine tenths seen once. The TCR comes from a man aged 70-80 years with active or convalescent COVID-19. The chain couples TRBV28 to TRBJ2-1, with 7 bases fitting TRBD1. Sequencing input: peripheral blood. The DNA for the CDR3 is TGTGCCAGCCACCTGAGGGGGCTATACAATGAGCAGTTCTTC. Amino acids: CASHLRGLYNEQFF. The whole variable domain, remainder taken from reference TRBV28 and TRBJ2-1, is DVKVTQSSRYLVKRTGEKVFLECVQDMDHENMFWYRQDPGLGLRLIYFSYDVKMKEKGDIPEGYSVSREKKERFSLILESASTNQTSMYLCASHLRGLYNEQFFGPGTRLTVL.